This TCR beta chain emerged from a study of shared clonotypes between healthy human individuals. The assay was carried out at the deep level. Generated by immunoSEQ multiplex PCR, the TCRdb table keeps only in-frame clones and is missing some. The sample holds more than 2 million clones, 85% to 95% seen once. Regarding the study as a whole: Relative to clonotypes present in all four donors, those not shared had lower generation probabilities. Only a few donors were included, so the genetic and exposure-history diversity represented was limited.

Details on this clone: The antigen is undetermined.

The CDR3 runs 13 residues. V was shortened by 4 bases and J by 9 bases, with 14 bases between the two germline ends. Germline CDR1 reads SGHNT; CDR2 reads YYREEE (reference sequence). Naivety among CD8 cells was defined by CD45RO negativity and positive CCR7 selection, thereby excluding terminally differentiated effector memory CD45RA+ cells. Input material: naive CD8+ T cells from PBMCs. The receptor's source is a man aged 18 to 29 in good health. Some clones in this sample may be carry-over from other donors' samples. The gene calls are TRBV5-4 and TRBJ2-4; possibly TRBD1 or TRBD2 for D (5 bases each). CDR3 DNA sequence: TGTGCCAGCAGCCCTGAGGGGTTGGGCATTCAGTACTTC. Translated, it gives CASSPEGLGIQYF.